The 18 T cell receptor beta chains below all came from one sample that was sequenced in a study of human CD8 memory T cell subsets. It was UMI-labeled 5' RACE by which the TCR beta libraries were made. TCRdb reanalyzed the 5' RACE reads and collapses them to one entry per CDR3 protein, without DNA. The sample table sets out about 10,000 distinct CDR3 sequences. Material: CD8+ stem-like memory T cells (TSCM and TCM) sorted from PBMCs. As to subset: stem-like memory CD8 T cells (TSTEM), CCR7+ PD-1- TIGIT-. Receptor source: a human donor in good health.

The chain links TRBV13 to TRBJ2-7; TCRdb's D gene call, TRBD1, goes unchecked for lack of DNA. Germline V lookup: CDR1 PRHDT, CDR2 FYEKMQ (reference sequence). The CDR3 has 14 residues. CDR3 sequence: CASSLQTGAYEQYF.

CDR3 amino acids: CSASGRPHPAYEQYF. This chain uses TRBV20-1 with TRBJ2-7; TCRdb selects TRBD2, and the lack of DNA leaves this call unchecked. The CDR3 sequence is 15 residues long. Germline CDR1 is DFQATT and CDR2 is SNEGSKA (reference sequence).

The J gene is TRBJ2-1, the V gene TRBV12-3 or TRBV12-4; the D call from TCRdb, TRBD1, cannot be confirmed without DNA. This CDR3 has 14 residues. The CDR3 sequence is CASKGVGSYNEQFF.

The rearrangement links TRBV3-1 to TRBJ1-2. The CDR3 is 16 amino acids. CDR1 LGHDT and CDR2 YNNKEL come from the germline V gene (reference sequence). The CDR3 loop reads CASSQVLGAGGRGYTF.

CDR3 residues: CASSQDRNTDTQYF. The gene calls are TRBV4-1 and TRBJ2-3. CDR1 and CDR2 (germline): MGHRA, YSYEKL. The CDR3 loop spans 14 amino acids.

V usage is TRBV21-1 and J usage is TRBJ2-1. TRBV21-1 is noted as a pseudogene. This CDR3 is built from 14 residues. This chain's CDR3 is CASSKPDNYNEQFF.

V gene TRBV28 combines with J gene TRBJ2-7. The germline V gene encodes CDR1 MDHEN and CDR2 SYDVKM. This CDR3 has 18 amino acids. CDR3 loop: CASSLFWGVQGSSYEQYF.

The chain uses TRBV7-2 and TRBJ2-7; there is no DNA to check the TCRdb D call of TRBD1. CDR3 length: 14 amino acids. The germline gives CDR1 SGHTA, CDR2 FQGNSA. CDR3 sequence reads: CASSEDRGPYEQYF.

This chain uses TRBV9 with TRBJ1-3. This CDR3 is 14 amino acids long. The germline gives CDR1 SGDLS, CDR2 YYNGEE. This chain's CDR3 is CASSVRGSGNTIYF.

V is TRBV7-9 and J is TRBJ2-3; TCRdb's D gene call, TRBD2, goes unchecked for lack of DNA. CDR3 length: 16 residues. Germline loops: CDR1 SEHNR, CDR2 FQNEAQ (reference sequence). The CDR3 reads CASSLYTSGGTDTQYF.

This clonotype is called medium-sized based on its frequency. The chain carries TRBV20-1 and TRBJ2-4; the TCRdb D gene call, TRBD2, has no DNA to confirm it. Looked up from germline, CDR1 is DFQATT and CDR2 is SNEGSKA (reference sequence). The CDR3 covers 16 residues. CDR3 in amino acids: CSARDLSGTAKNIQYF.

V and J are TRBV4-1 and TRBJ2-1. CDR1 and CDR2 from the germline V gene are MGHRA and YSYEKL. This CDR3 spans 13 amino acids. This CDR3 is CASSQESANEQFF.

This rearrangement joins TRBV7-6 to TRBJ2-7. The CDR3 is 13 residues long. The germline gives CDR1 SGHVS, CDR2 FNYEAQ. CDR3 sequence reads: CASSKLEGGEQYF.

V usage is TRBV20-1 and J usage is TRBJ2-1; lacking DNA, the TRBD2 call made by TCRdb goes unchecked. The CDR3 has 14 amino acids. Germline V lookup: CDR1 DFQATT, CDR2 SNEGSKA (reference sequence). CDR3 in amino acids: CSASLAGGYNEQFF.

V and J are TRBV28 and TRBJ1-1. This CDR3 comprises 11 residues. From germline, CDR1 is MDHEN and CDR2 SYDVKM. This chain's CDR3 is CGALGNTEAFF.

This chain uses TRBV7-9 with TRBJ2-2; without DNA, the TCRdb call of TRBD1 cannot be checked. Germline V gives CDR1 SEHNR, CDR2 FQNEAQ (reference sequence). The CDR3 sequence is 18 residues long. The CDR3 sequence is CASSLVPGQGSNTGELFF. The complete variable domain, with remaining parts taken from reference TRBV7-9 and TRBJ2-2, reads DTGVSQNPRHKITKRGQNVTFRCDPISEHNRLYWYRQTLGQGPEFLTYFQNEAQLEKSRLLSDRFSAERPKGSFSTLEIQRTEQGDSAMYLCASSLVPGQGSNTGELFFGEGSRLTVL.

This rearrangement joins TRBV29-1 to TRBJ2-7; the TCRdb call, TRBD2, lacks DNA for checking. CDR1 and CDR2 from the germline V gene are SQVTM and ANQGSEA. The CDR3 has 16 amino acids. This CDR3 is CSVEARTSGSYYEQYF.

The J gene is TRBJ2-7, the V gene TRBV6-2 or TRBV6-3. The CDR3 is 13 residues long. Germline CDR1 and CDR2: MNHEY and SVGEGT. The CDR3 loop reads CASSSTSSYEQYF.